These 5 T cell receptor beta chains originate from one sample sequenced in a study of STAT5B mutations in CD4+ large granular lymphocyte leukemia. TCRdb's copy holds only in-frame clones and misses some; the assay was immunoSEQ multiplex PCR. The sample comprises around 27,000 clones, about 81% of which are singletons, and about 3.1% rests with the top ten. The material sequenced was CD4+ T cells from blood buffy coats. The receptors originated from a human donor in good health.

CDR3 in amino acids: CASRDGLADVRQFF. CDR3 in DNA: TGTGCCAGCAGGGATGGACTAGCGGACGTTAGGCAGTTCTTC. This chain uses TRBV6-5 with TRBJ2-1; 10 nucleotides line up with TRBD2. Trimming at V came to 6 bases and at J to 12 bases, leaving 11 bases not matched to a gene. CDR1 and CDR2 from the germline V gene are MNHEY and SVGAGI. The CDR3 is 14 amino acids.

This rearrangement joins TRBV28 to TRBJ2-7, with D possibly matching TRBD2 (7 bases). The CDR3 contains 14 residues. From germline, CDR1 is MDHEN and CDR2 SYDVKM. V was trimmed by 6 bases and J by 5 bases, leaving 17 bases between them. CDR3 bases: TGTGCCAGCAGCTCCCCCGGGGGGCGGGACGAGCAGTACTTC. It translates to CASSSPGGRDEQYF.

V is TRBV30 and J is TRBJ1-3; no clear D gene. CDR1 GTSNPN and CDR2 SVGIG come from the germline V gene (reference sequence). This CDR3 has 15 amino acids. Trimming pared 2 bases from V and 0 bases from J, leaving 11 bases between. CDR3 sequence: CAWSPDGSSGNTIYF. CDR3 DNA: TGTGCCTGGAGTCCCGACGGGTCCTCTGGAAACACCATATATTTT.

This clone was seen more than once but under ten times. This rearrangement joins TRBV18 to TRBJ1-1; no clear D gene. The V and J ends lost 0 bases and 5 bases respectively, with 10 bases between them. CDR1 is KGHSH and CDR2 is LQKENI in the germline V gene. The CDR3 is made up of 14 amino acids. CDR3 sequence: CASSPPGLRTEAFF. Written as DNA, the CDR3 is TGTGCCAGCTCACCACCGGGATTGAGGACTGAAGCTTTCTTT. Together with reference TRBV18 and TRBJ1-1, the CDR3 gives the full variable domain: NAGVMQNPRHLVRRRGQEARLRCSPMKGHSHVYWYRQLPEEGLKFMVYLQKENIIDESGMPKERFSAEFPKEGPSILRIQQVVRGDSAAYFCASSPPGLRTEAFFGQGTRLTVV.

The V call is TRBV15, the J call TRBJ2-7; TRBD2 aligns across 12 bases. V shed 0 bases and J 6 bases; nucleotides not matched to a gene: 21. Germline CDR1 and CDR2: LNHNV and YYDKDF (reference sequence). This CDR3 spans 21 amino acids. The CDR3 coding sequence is TGTGCCACCAGCAGAGATAAAGGACGTGGAAATAGACTAGCGGGAGCTTCCGAGCAGTACTTC. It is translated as CATSRDKGRGNRLAGASEQYF.